These 29 T cell receptor beta chains came from one sample sequenced in a study of cytomegalovirus exposure and HLA in healthy donors. The PCR used 60 Vbeta and 13 Jbeta primers. Assay used: immunoSEQ multiplex PCR; TCRdb lists only in-frame clones, some missing. The profile shows some 140,000 clones, 79% of them singletons. Sequencing was carried out using PBMCs. These receptors came from a man between 18 and 35 years old in good health and CMV-seronegative.

This chain connects TRBV7-8 to TRBJ1-5; D remains ambiguous. Between the trimmed V and J ends, which lost 3 bases and 3 bases, there was a span of 3 bases. From germline, CDR1 is SGHVS and CDR2 FQNEAQ. This CDR3 is 12 amino acids long. The CDR3 DNA is TGTGCCAGCAGCTTCATCAATCAGCCCCAGCATTTT. Translated, it gives CASSFINQPQHF.

V and J are TRBV19 and TRBJ1-1; weak D call: TRBD1 (5 bases). The CDR3 loop spans 13 amino acids. Germline V gene sequence: CDR1 LNHDA, CDR2 SQIVND (reference sequence). The V end was cut by 10 bases, the J end by 6 bases, with 18 bases between. CDR3 in DNA: TGTGCCACTACGGTCGGGGGTAGCTCTGAAGCTTTCTTT. Encoded protein: CATTVGGSSEAFF.

In its sample, this clone was seen once. The chain links TRBV4-3 to TRBJ2-7, with 8 bases fitting TRBD2. Unmatched junction bases numbered 10, after V lost 3 bases and J lost 3 bases. CDR1 and CDR2 from the germline V gene are LGHNA and YSLEER. The CDR3 runs to 16 residues. CDR3 amino acids: CASSQDGRGPNYEQYF. Written as DNA, the CDR3 is TGCGCCAGCAGCCAGGACGGGAGGGGCCCCAACTACGAGCAGTACTTC.

The chain combines TRBV7-9 with TRBJ2-3; no clear D gene. CDR3 length: 13 amino acids. The germline gives CDR1 SEHNR, CDR2 FQNEAQ (reference sequence). Trimming pared 4 bases from V and 5 bases from J, leaving 10 bases between. The CDR3 coding sequence is TGTGCCAGCAGCTCCCCGGGTCAAGATACGCAGTATTTT. This encodes CASSSPGQDTQYF.

The chain combines TRBV19 with TRBJ2-5; no firm D call. V was pared by 3 bases and J by 11 bases, with 16 bases between. The CDR3 has 13 amino acids. CDR1 is LNHDA, CDR2 SQIVND, per germline (reference sequence). The DNA of the CDR3 is TGTGCCAGTAGTATTGAACTTGTAACGAGGCAGTACTTC. Its translation: CASSIELVTRQYF.

This chain links TRBV15 with TRBJ2-7, with D hard to call. CDR1 is LNHNV, CDR2 YYDKDF, per germline (reference sequence). This CDR3 is built from 12 residues. V was clipped by 1 base and J by 2 bases, with 3 bases between them. CDR3: CATSRATYEQYF. DNA for the CDR3: TGTGCCACCAGCAGAGCTACCTACGAGCAGTACTTC.

J is TRBJ1-2 and V is TRBV6-6; TRBD1 matches at 8 bases. Germline CDR1 and CDR2: MNHNY and SVGAGI (reference sequence). The CDR3 length is 14 residues. After removal of 8 bases from V and 4 bases from J, the junction contained 9 bases not matched to a gene. CDR3 region: CASYSDRGVYGYTF. The DNA of the CDR3 is TGTGCCAGCTACAGTGACAGGGGTGTCTATGGCTACACCTTC.

CDR3 region: CASSETGVETQYF. The CDR3 DNA reads as TGTGCCAGCAGTGAGACAGGGGTAGAGACCCAGTACTTC. This chain connects TRBV6-4 to TRBJ2-5; 8 bases agree with TRBD1. Germline loops: CDR1 MRHNA, CDR2 SNTAGT. The CDR3 consists of 13 residues. With 3 bases clipped from V and 4 bases from J, the junction kept 1 base outside the gene matches.

V is TRBV5-4 and J is TRBJ1-1; the match to TRBD1 covers 7 bases. The CDR3 extends over 14 amino acids. The germline V gene encodes CDR1 SGHNT and CDR2 YYREEE (reference sequence). The ends lost 4 bases at V and 2 bases at J; junction bases unmatched: 5. The DNA of the CDR3 is TGTGCCAGCAGCCAGGACAGGATTAACACTGAAGCTTTCTTT. It yields the protein CASSQDRINTEAFF.

This clone was picked up a small number of times. This chain joins TRBV5-1 and TRBJ1-4; tentative D call: TRBD1 (5 bases). Trimming took off 0 bases at V and 5 bases at J, with 8 bases between the two ends. From germline, CDR1 is SGHRS and CDR2 YFSETQ. This CDR3 is 14 amino acids long. DNA of the CDR3: TGCGCCAGCAGCTTGGGACAGCCGAATGAAAAACTGTTTTTT. It specifies CASSLGQPNEKLFF.

The J gene is TRBJ2-2, the V gene TRBV19, with 12 bases aligning to TRBD2. Germline V gene data show CDR1 as LNHDA and CDR2 as SQIVND (reference sequence). CDR3 length: 15 residues. V was pared by 6 bases and J by 4 bases, with 3 bases of the junction left unmatched. The CDR3 is CASRRGLAGTGELFF. CDR3 coding DNA: TGTGCCAGTAGAAGGGGACTAGCGGGCACCGGGGAGCTGTTTTTT.

This clone was seen once. The genes are TRBV30 and TRBJ2-1; 9 nucleotides line up with TRBD2. CDR1 is GTSNPN, CDR2 SVGIG, per germline (reference sequence). This CDR3 is 15 amino acids long. V was clipped by 5 bases and J by 2 bases; unmatched bases: 7. CDR3 sequence: CAWSEGGGAYNEQFF. Written as DNA, the CDR3 is TGTGCCTGGTCGGAGGGCGGGGGGGCCTACAATGAGCAGTTCTTC.

The gene calls are TRBV5-5 and TRBJ1-4, with unresolved D. The CDR3 has 13 residues. Trimming removed 2 bases from V and 8 bases from J, with 10 bases in between. Germline V CDR1 and CDR2: SGHKS, YYEKEE (reference sequence). The CDR3 here is CASSFAPLEKLFF. CDR3 nucleotides: TGTGCCAGCAGCTTCGCGCCGCTGGAAAAACTGTTTTTT.

V and J are TRBV5-4 and TRBJ2-6, with 9 bases fitting TRBD1. The CDR3 is made up of 16 amino acids. Germline assignment: CDR1 SGHNT and CDR2 YYREEE (reference sequence). V shed 1 base, J shed 4 bases, and the junction held 3 bases outside the gene matches. The CDR3 protein is CASSLTGGAGANVLTF. The CDR3 DNA follows: TGTGCCAGCAGCTTGACAGGGGGCGCCGGGGCCAACGTCCTGACTTTC.

This chain uses TRBV7-2 with TRBJ1-2; D gene ambiguous. Germline V gives CDR1 SGHTA, CDR2 FQGNSA. The CDR3 is 12 residues long. V lost 5 bases and J 7 bases, leaving 11 bases between the germline ends. The DNA of the CDR3 is TGTGCCAGCAGCCCCCAGGCTACTGGCTACACCTTC. It encodes CASSPQATGYTF.

The gene calls are TRBV27 and TRBJ1-1; 7 bases align to TRBD1. There are 14 residues in the CDR3. The junction had 4 bases not matched to a gene; V was cut back by 6 bases and J by 0 bases. In germline, CDR1 is MNHEY, CDR2 SMNVEV (reference sequence). The CDR3 sequence is CASRTGTVNTEAFF. The CDR3, as DNA: TGTGCCAGCAGGACCGGGACAGTGAACACTGAAGCTTTCTTT.

The chain has TRBV27 and TRBJ2-1; TRBD1 is a possible D gene (6 bases). The CDR3 extends over 14 amino acids. The V gene lost 10 bases and the J gene lost 6 bases, with 19 bases spanning the gap. Germline V gene data show CDR1 as MNHEY and CDR2 as SMNVEV (reference sequence). CDR3 protein: CATQETARGNEQFF. The CDR3 DNA follows: TGTGCCACCCAAGAGACCGCCAGGGGCAATGAGCAGTTCTTC.

This clone was observed a few times. The gene calls are TRBV27 and TRBJ1-6, with D unresolved. Germline loops: CDR1 MNHEY, CDR2 SMNVEV (reference sequence). Trimming left V 2 bases short and J 6 bases short, with 11 bases between. This CDR3 comprises 15 residues. The CDR3 protein is CASSLSGVGNSPLHF. CDR3 bases: TGTGCCAGCAGTTTAAGCGGGGTGGGTAATTCACCCCTCCACTTT.

The gene calls are TRBV11-1 and TRBJ1-4; 9 bases map to TRBD1. In germline, CDR1 is SGHAT, CDR2 FQDESV (reference sequence). The CDR3 spans 15 residues. The V gene end was trimmed by 6 bases and the J gene end by 8 bases; junction bases not matched to a gene: 10. CDR3 loop: CASSSIQGAGEKLFF. The CDR3 DNA reads TGTGCCAGCAGTTCCATACAGGGGGCAGGAGAAAAACTGTTTTTT.

The gene calls are TRBV6-1 and TRBJ2-5; possibly TRBD1 for D (6 bases). The CDR3 is made up of 14 amino acids. V lost 4 bases and J lost 5, with 14 bases in between. Germline V CDR1 and CDR2: MNHNS, SASEGT. The CDR3 is CASSGTKRGETQYF. For the CDR3, the DNA is TGTGCCAGCAGTGGTACAAAAAGGGGGGAGACCCAGTACTTC.

There are a few counts of this clone. It is unclear where the CDR3 begins or ends on the DNA, so no DNA is shown, and the CDR3 is as TCRdb lists it. The chain combines TRBV6-1 with TRBJ2-1; no DNA check was done on the table's D call, TRBD2. The CDR3 is 14 residues long, ends included. Germline-derived CDR1 and CDR2 are MNHNS and SASEGT. CDR3 sequence reads: CASSSSGGYNEQFF.

On this clone: An end of the junction does not agree with germline; a read error may underlie this. The CDR3 nucleotides read TGTGCTAGCAGCTTAGGCCTTGGGGCTGATGAGCAGTTCTTC. It is translated as CASSLGLGADEQFF. The chain links TRBV7-7 to TRBJ2-1; D may be TRBD1 (5 bases). CDR1 is SSHAT and CDR2 is FNYEAQ in the germline V gene (reference sequence). CDR3 length: 14 amino acids.

The chain is built from TRBV30 and TRBJ1-2; D gene uncertain. V lost 5 bases, J lost 2 bases, and 12 bases lay in between. The CDR3 loop spans 13 amino acids. Germline-derived CDR1 and CDR2 are GTSNPN and SVGIG (reference sequence). CDR3 bases: TGTGCCTGGGCCATTGAGGAGAACTATGGCTACACCTTC. This sequence encodes CAWAIEENYGYTF. Drawing the rest from reference TRBV30 and TRBJ1-2, the complete variable domain is SQTIHQWPATLVQPVGSPLSLECTVEGTSNPNLYWYRQAAGRGLQLLFYSVGIGQISSEVPQNLSASRPQDRQFILSSKKLLLSDSGFYLCAWAIEENYGYTFGSGTRLTVV.

The rearrangement uses TRBV27 and TRBJ1-2; TRBD1 matches at 10 bases. Per the germline V gene, CDR1 is MNHEY and CDR2 is SMNVEV (reference sequence). V shed 4 bases and J 6 bases; nucleotides not matched to a gene: 20. This CDR3 spans 19 amino acids. The CDR3: CASSYMSDRGRVNTHGYTF. In DNA, the CDR3 is TGTGCCAGCAGTTACATGTCCGACAGGGGGCGCGTGAATACCCATGGCTACACCTTC.

V gene TRBV30 combines with J gene TRBJ2-5; 7 bases map to TRBD2. CDR1 is GTSNPN, CDR2 SVGIG, per germline (reference sequence). The trim removed 1 base at V and 5 bases at J, leaving 4 bases unmatched. The CDR3 is made up of 13 amino acids. Written as DNA, the CDR3 is TGTGCCTGGAGTGCCCCGGGGGGTGAGACCCAGTACTTC. Protein: CAWSAPGGETQYF.

This rearrangement joins TRBV19 to TRBJ2-1; 12 bases agree with TRBD1. Germline assignment: CDR1 LNHDA and CDR2 SQIVND (reference sequence). The CDR3 has 18 amino acids. V shed 0 bases and J 3 bases; nucleotides not matched to a gene: 6. CDR3 sequence: CASSIDRGTGGRYNEQFF. The CDR3 coding sequence is TGTGCCAGTAGTATAGATCGGGGGACAGGGGGCCGCTACAATGAGCAGTTCTTC.

This clone was counted between two and nine times. The chain links TRBV6-6 to TRBJ1-4; 11 nucleotides line up with TRBD1. CDR1 is MNHNY, CDR2 SVGAGI, per germline (reference sequence). The CDR3 spans 14 residues. The V segment lost 5 bases and the J segment 8 bases; nucleotides outside the gene matches: 4. For the CDR3, the DNA is TGTGCCAGCAGTGGAAGGACAGGGGGCGAAAAACTGTTTTTT. Its translation is CASSGRTGGEKLFF.

V gene TRBV7-2 combines with J gene TRBJ1-1, with a tentative D call TRBD1 (6 bases). This CDR3 region has 14 residues. The germline V and J ends were trimmed by 0 bases and 8 bases, with 13 bases remaining between them. The germline gives CDR1 SGHTA, CDR2 FQGNSA. The CDR3 nucleotides read TGTGCCAGCAGCTTAGCGGGGGCTAGAGGGGAAGCTTTCTTT. Translation gives CASSLAGARGEAFF.

The J gene is TRBJ1-2, the V gene TRBV5-6, with TRBD1 matching over 12 bases. The CDR3 has 13 residues. Germline loops: CDR1 SGHDT, CDR2 YYEEEE. Trimming took 2 bases from V and 8 from J; bases not matched to a gene: 1. The CDR3 protein is CASSFGTGGGYTF. DNA for the CDR3: TGTGCCAGCAGCTTTGGGACAGGGGGCGGCTACACCTTC.